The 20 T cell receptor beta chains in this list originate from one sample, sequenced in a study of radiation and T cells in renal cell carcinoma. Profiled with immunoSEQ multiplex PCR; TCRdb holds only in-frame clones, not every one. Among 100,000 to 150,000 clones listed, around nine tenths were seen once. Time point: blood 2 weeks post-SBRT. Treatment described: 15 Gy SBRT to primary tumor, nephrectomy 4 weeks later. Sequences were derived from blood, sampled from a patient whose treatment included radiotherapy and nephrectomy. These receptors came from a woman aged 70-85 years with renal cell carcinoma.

The CDR3 sequence: CASSVGSYEQYF. The CDR3 region has the DNA TGTGCCAGCAGCGTCGGCTCCTACGAGCAGTACTTC. This chain uses TRBV11-2 with TRBJ2-7; D unclear. Germline V gene data show CDR1 as SGHAT and CDR2 as FQNNGV. Trimming took 5 bases from V and 0 from J, leaving 5 bases between them. The CDR3 runs to 12 residues.

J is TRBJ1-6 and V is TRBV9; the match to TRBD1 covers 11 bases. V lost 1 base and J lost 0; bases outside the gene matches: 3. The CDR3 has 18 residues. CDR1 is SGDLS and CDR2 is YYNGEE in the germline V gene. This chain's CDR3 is CASSVTGTGGSYNSPLHF. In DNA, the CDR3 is TGTGCCAGCAGCGTAACCGGGACAGGGGGCTCCTATAATTCACCCCTCCACTTT.

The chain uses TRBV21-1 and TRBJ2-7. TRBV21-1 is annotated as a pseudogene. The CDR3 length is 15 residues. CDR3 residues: CASSKEDLFTYEQYF. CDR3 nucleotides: TGTGCCAGCAGCAAAGAAGATCTCTTTACCTACGAGCAGTACTTC.

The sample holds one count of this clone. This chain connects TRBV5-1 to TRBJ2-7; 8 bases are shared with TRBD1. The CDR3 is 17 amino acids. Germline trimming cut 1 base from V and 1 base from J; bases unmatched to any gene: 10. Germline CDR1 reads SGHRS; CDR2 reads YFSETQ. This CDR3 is CASSLKAGTGLSYEQYF. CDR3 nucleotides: TGCGCCAGCAGCTTGAAGGCAGGGACAGGCTTATCCTACGAGCAGTACTTC.

In nucleotides, the CDR3 is TGTGCCAGCAGTTTCGAGGTAGGGATCAACGAGCAGTACTTC. It specifies CASSFEVGINEQYF. V is TRBV27 and J is TRBJ2-7; D is unresolved. Germline V gene data show CDR1 as MNHEY and CDR2 as SMNVEV (reference sequence). This CDR3 comprises 14 residues. The V and J ends lost 3 bases and 5 bases respectively, with 14 bases between them.

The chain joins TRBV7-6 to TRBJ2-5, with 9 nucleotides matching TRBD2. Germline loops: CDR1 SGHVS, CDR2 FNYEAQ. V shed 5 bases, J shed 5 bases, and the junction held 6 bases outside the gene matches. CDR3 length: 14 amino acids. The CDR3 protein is CASSITSGRETQYF. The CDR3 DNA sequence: TGTGCCAGCAGCATTACTAGCGGGCGGGAGACCCAGTACTTC.

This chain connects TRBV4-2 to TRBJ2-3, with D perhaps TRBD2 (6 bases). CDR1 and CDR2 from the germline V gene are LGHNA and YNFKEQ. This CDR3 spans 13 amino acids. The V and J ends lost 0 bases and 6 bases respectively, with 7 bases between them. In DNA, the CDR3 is TGTGCCAGCAGCCAAGAAGGGAGGGATACGCAGTATTTT. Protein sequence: CASSQEGRDTQYF.

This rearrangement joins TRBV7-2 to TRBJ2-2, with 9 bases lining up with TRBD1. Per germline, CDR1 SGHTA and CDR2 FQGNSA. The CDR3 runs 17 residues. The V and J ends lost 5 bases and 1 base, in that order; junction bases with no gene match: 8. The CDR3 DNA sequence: TGTGCCAGCAGCATAAGCCGACAGGGGGTGAACACCGGGGAGCTGTTTTTT. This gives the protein CASSISRQGVNTGELFF.

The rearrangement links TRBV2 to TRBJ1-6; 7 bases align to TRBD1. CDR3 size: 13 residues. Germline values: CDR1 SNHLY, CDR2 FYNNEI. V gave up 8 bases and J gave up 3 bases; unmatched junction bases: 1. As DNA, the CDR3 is TGTGCCAGCGGGGACAGCTATAATTCACCCCTCCACTTT. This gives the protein CASGDSYNSPLHF.

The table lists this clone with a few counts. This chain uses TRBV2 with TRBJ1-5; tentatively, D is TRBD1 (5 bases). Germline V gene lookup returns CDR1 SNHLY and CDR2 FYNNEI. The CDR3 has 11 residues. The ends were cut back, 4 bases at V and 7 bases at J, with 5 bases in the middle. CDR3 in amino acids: CASSGGQPQHF. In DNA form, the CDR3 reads TGTGCCAGCAGTGGGGGGCAGCCCCAGCATTTT.

The CDR3 nucleotides are TGCGCCAGCAGCCAACTCCCGACAGGGCCTTCACCCCTCCACTTT. Translating it yields CASSQLPTGPSPLHF. The chain couples TRBV4-1 to TRBJ1-6, with TRBD1 identical over 7 bases. This CDR3 has 15 residues. Germline values: CDR1 MGHRA, CDR2 YSYEKL. J was trimmed by 9 bases and V by 2 bases; bases with no gene match: 7.

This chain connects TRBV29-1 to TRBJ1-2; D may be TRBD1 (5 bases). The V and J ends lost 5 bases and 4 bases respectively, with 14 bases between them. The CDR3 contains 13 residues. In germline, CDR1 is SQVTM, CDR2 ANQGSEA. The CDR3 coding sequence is TGCAGCGTTCTCAAGGAGGGGCTCTATGGCTACACCTTC. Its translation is CSVLKEGLYGYTF.

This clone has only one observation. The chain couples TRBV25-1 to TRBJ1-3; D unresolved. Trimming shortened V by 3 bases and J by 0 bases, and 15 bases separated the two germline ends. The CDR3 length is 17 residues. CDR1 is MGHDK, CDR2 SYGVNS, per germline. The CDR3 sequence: CASSDPWGGTSGNTIYF. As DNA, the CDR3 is TGTGCCAGCAGTGACCCGTGGGGAGGCACCTCTGGAAACACCATATATTTT.

This CDR3 reads CASSRDETQYF. The CDR3 coding sequence is TGTGCCAGCAGCCGCGATGAGACCCAGTACTTC. This chain joins TRBV5-4 and TRBJ2-5; D unresolved. V was trimmed by 4 bases and J by 5 bases, leaving 6 bases between them. Germline CDR1 and CDR2: SGHNT and YYREEE (reference sequence). The CDR3 has 11 amino acids.

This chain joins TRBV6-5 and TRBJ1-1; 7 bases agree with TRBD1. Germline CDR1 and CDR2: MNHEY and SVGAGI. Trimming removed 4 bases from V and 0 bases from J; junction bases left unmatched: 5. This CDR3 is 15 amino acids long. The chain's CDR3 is CASSFSTGLNTEAFF. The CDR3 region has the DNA TGTGCCAGCAGTTTTTCGACAGGGCTGAACACTGAAGCTTTCTTT.

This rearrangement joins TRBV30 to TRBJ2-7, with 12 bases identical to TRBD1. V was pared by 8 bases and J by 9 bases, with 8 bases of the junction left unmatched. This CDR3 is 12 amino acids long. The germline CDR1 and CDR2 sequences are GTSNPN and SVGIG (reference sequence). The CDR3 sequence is CAGNRDRGPQYF. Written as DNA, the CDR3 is TGTGCCGGTAACCGGGACAGGGGGCCGCAGTACTTC.

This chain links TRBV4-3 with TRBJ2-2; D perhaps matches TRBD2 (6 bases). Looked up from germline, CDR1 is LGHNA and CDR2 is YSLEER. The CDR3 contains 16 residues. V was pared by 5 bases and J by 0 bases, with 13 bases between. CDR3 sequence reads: CASSSGRGPNTGELFF. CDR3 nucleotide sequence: TGCGCCAGCAGCTCGGGGCGGGGTCCGAACACCGGGGAGCTGTTTTTT.

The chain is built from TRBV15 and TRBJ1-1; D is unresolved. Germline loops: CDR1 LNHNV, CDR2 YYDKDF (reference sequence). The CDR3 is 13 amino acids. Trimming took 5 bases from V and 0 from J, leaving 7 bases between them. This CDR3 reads CATSRAVNTEAFF. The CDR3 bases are TGTGCCACCAGCCGAGCAGTGAACACTGAAGCTTTCTTT.

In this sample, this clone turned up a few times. The CDR3 DNA reads TGTGCCAGCAGCGTCAAGATGAACACTGAAGCTTTCTTT. It yields the protein CASSVKMNTEAFF. This chain links TRBV9 with TRBJ1-1; unclear D gene. Germline V lookup: CDR1 SGDLS, CDR2 YYNGEE. The CDR3 contains 13 residues. The V and J ends lost 2 bases and 0 bases respectively, with 5 bases between them. The complete variable domain, with remaining parts taken from reference TRBV9 and TRBJ1-1, reads DSGVTQTPKHLITATGQRVTLRCSPRSGDLSVYWYQQSLDQGLQFLIQYYNGEERAKGNILERFSAQQFPDLHSELNLSSLELGDSALYFCASSVKMNTEAFFGQGTRLTVV.

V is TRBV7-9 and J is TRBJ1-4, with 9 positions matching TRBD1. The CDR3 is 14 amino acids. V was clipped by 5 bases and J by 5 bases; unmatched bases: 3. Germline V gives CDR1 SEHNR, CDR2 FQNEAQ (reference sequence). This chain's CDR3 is CASSLDRGNEKLFF. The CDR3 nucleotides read TGTGCCAGCAGCCTCGACAGGGGGAATGAAAAACTGTTTTTT. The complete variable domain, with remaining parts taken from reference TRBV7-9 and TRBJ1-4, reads DTGVSQNPRHKITKRGQNVTFRCDPISEHNRLYWYRQTLGQGPEFLTYFQNEAQLEKSRLLSDRFSAERPKGSFSTLEIQRTEQGDSAMYLCASSLDRGNEKLFFGSGTQLSVL.